This T cell receptor (beta chain) was sequenced for a study of blood T cell repertoires in COVID-19 (TCRdb year 2020). The study in broad terms: Samples covering the acute and convalescent phases of COVID-19 were provided by collaborators in the United States, Italy and Spain. The prospective study material was composed of cDNA or gDNA derived from T cells, B-cell-depleted T cells, or PBMCs. Deeply sampled blood TCRbeta repertoires from subjects exposed to, actively infected with, or recovered from COVID-19 were included in the dataset. The repertoires were released in a freely available public database meant as a resource for research on the immune response to SARS-CoV-2. Samples were obtained from the ongoing ImmuneRACE study (first 160 participants) and from some 1,200 subjects provided by 6 global collaborators. The sample metadata nearly always contained a de-identified subject ID, COVID-19 status, age in years and sex. Where available, HLA class I and class II types were taken from metadata supplied by the sample provider and were not determined by assay-based typing.

Whole blood was collected in K2EDTA tubes by collaborating institutions according to the institutions' own protocols. For TCRbeta analysis, collaborator samples were shipped as frozen whole blood, as isolated PBMCs, or as DNA extracted from either sample type. The CDR3 measures 12 amino acids from cysteine to phenylalanine. CDR3 DNA is the only sequence kept; it has 36 bases, read in frame from the first base. V lost 3 bases and J lost 8 bases; the stretch between them is 10 bases long. TCRbeta CDR3 regions were amplified from genomic DNA by means of the immunoSEQ Assay, a bias-controlled multiplex PCR. On the study's bioinformatics: Within the assay, amplification of reference gene primers was used to estimate how many nucleated cells each sample contained. Sequence reads were collapsed and filtered to measure the absolute abundance of every unique TCRbeta CDR3 rearrangement. For each sample, productive Simpson clonality was calculated as the square root of Simpson's diversity index over productive rearrangements. TCRdb took over this immuneACCESS table, retaining in-frame rearrangements with V and J assigned. Such tables are incomplete; in checked studies, under half of the missing clones stem from an unresolved V gene, and the remainder is unexplained. V and J calls and clone size are those listed in that table; D and trimming were worked out from the DNA. Present in this sample are approximately 230,000 clones, 85% to 90% of which were seen just once. The top ten constitute over 1.3% of the sample.

Comment on this clone: Its binding antigen is unknown. No much larger clone exists at a distance of one base, and base qualities are not known.

What the authors observed across the whole study: How much clinical and demographic metadata was included differed by source and by participant, and the metadata was provided uncurated.

The chain uses TRBV12-3 or TRBV12-4 and TRBJ1-1, with the D gene too uncertain to name. The TCR sequence derives from a man aged 80 or over with acute or convalescent COVID-19. Sequences were obtained from peripheral blood. The sequence in DNA is TGTGCCAGCAGTTTGGTTGGGCGAGAAGCTTTCTTT. Translation gives CASSLVGREAFF.